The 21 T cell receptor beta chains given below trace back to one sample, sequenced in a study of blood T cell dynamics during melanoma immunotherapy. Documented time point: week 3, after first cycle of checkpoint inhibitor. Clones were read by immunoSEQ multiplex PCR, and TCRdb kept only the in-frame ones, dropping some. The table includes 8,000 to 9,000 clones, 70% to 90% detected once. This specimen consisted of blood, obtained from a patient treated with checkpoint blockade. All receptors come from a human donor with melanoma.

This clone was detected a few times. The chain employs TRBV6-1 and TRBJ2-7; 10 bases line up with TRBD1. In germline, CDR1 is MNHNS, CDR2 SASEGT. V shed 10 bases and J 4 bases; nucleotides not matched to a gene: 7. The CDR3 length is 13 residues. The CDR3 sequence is CATARQGAYEQYF. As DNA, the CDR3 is TGTGCCACTGCGAGACAGGGGGCGTACGAGCAGTACTTC.

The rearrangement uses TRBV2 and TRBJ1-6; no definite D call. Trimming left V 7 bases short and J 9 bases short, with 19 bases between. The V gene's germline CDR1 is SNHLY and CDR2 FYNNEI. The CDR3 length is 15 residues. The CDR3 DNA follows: TGTGCCAGCAACCAAATGGGGAATTTTGCTTCACCCCTCCACTTT. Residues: CASNQMGNFASPLHF.

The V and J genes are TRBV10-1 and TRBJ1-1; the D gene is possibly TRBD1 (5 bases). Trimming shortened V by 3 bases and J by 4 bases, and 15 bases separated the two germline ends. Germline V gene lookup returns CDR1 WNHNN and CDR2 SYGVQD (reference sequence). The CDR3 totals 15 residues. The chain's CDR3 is CASSDGDYAGTEAFF. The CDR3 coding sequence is TGCGCCAGCAGTGATGGGGACTACGCCGGCACTGAAGCTTTCTTT.

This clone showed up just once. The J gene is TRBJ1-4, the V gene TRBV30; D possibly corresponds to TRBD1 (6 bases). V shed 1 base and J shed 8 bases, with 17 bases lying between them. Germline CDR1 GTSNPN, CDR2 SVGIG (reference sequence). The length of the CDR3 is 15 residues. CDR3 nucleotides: TGTGCCTGGAGTGCCCCCAGGGGAGGGCGGGAAAAACTGTTTTTT. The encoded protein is CAWSAPRGGREKLFF.

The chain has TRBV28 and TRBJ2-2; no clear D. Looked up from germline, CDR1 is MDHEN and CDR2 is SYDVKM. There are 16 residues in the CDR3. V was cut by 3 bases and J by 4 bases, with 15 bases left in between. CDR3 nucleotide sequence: TGTGCCAGCAGTTTCCCTGGTGTACCGGGCACCGGGGAGCTGTTTTTT. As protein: CASSFPGVPGTGELFF. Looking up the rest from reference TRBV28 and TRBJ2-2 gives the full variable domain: DVKVTQSSRYLVKRTGEKVFLECVQDMDHENMFWYRQDPGLGLRLIYFSYDVKMKEKGDIPEGYSVSREKKERFSLILESASTNQTSMYLCASSFPGVPGTGELFFGEGSRLTVL.

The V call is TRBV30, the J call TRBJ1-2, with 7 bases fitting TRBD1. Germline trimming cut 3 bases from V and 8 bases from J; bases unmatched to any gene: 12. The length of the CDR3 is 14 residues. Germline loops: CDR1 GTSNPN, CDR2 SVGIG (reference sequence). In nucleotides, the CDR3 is TGTGCCTGGAGACTCTTAAAGGGGGCTCGGGGCTACACCTTC. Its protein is CAWRLLKGARGYTF. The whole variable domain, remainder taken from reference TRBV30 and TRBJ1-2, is SQTIHQWPATLVQPVGSPLSLECTVEGTSNPNLYWYRQAAGRGLQLLFYSVGIGQISSEVPQNLSASRPQDRQFILSSKKLLLSDSGFYLCAWRLLKGARGYTFGSGTRLTVV.

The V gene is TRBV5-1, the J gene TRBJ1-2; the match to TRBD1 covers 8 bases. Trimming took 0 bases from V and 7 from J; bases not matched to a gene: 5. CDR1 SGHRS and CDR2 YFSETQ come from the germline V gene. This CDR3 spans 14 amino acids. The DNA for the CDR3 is TGCGCCAGCAGCTTGGCGGGACAGGACTCTGGCTACACCTTC. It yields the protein CASSLAGQDSGYTF.

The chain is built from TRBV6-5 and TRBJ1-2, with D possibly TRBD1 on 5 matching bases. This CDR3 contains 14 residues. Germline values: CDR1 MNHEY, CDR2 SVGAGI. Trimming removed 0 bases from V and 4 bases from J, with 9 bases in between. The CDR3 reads CASSYSRGIYGYTF. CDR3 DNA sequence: TGTGCCAGCAGTTACTCGAGGGGAATCTATGGCTACACCTTC.

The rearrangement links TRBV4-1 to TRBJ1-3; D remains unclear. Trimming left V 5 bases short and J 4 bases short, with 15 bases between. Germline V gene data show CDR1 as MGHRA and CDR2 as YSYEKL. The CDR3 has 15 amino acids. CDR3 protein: CASSASFTTGNTIYF. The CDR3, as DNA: TGCGCCAGCAGCGCAAGCTTTACTACCGGAAACACCATATATTTT.

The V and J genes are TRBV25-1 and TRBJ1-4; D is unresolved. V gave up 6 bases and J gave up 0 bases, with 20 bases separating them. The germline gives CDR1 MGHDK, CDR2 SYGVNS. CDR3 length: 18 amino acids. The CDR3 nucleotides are TGTGCCAGCAGCAAACCCTCCCGCGGACTGGCAACTAATGAAAAACTGTTTTTT. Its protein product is CASSKPSRGLATNEKLFF.

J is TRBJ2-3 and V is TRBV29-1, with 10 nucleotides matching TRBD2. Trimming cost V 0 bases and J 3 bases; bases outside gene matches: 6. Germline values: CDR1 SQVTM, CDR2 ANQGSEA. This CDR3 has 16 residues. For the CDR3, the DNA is TGCAGCGTTGAAGATCGGCTAGCGGGAGTGACAGATACGCAGTATTTT. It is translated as CSVEDRLAGVTDTQYF.

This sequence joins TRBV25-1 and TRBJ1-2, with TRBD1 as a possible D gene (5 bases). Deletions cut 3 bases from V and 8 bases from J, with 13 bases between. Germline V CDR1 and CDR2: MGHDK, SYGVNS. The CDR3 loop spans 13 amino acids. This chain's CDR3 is CASSEGGNSGYTF. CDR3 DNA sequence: TGTGCCAGCAGTGAGGGGGGAAATAGCGGCTACACCTTC.

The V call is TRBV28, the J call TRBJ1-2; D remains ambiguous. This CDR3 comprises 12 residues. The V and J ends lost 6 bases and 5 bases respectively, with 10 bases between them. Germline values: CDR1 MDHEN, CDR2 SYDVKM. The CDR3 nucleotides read TGTGCCAGCAGCCAACCGGGGTATGGCTACACCTTC. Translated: CASSQPGYGYTF.

The CDR3 DNA sequence: TGTGCCAGCAGCCTAGGACCTAGCACAGATACGCAGTATTTT. This encodes CASSLGPSTDTQYF. V and J are TRBV9 and TRBJ2-3; D gene unclear. Germline V gives CDR1 SGDLS, CDR2 YYNGEE. The CDR3 sequence is 14 residues long. V lost 4 bases, J lost 0 bases, and 9 bases lay in between. Combining the CDR3 with reference TRBV9 and TRBJ2-3 gives the whole variable domain DSGVTQTPKHLITATGQRVTLRCSPRSGDLSVYWYQQSLDQGLQFLIQYYNGEERAKGNILERFSAQQFPDLHSELNLSSLELGDSALYFCASSLGPSTDTQYFGPGTRLTVL.

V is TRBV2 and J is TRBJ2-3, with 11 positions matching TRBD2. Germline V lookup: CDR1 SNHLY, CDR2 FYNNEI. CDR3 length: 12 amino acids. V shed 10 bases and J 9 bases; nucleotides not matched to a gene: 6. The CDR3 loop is CATVLAGETQYF. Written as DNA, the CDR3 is TGTGCCACCGTACTAGCGGGAGAAACGCAGTATTTT.

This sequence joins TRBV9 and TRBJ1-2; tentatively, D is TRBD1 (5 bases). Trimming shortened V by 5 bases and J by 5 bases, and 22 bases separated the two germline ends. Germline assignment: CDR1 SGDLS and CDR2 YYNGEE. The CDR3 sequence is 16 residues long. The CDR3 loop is CASRGPEMTVDYGYTF. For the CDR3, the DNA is TGTGCCAGCAGGGGACCCGAGATGACAGTTGATTATGGCTACACCTTC.

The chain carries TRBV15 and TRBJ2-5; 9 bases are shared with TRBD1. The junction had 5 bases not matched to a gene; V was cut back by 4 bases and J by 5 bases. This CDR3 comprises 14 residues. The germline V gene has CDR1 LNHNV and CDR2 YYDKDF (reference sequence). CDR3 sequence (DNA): TGTGCCACCAGCAAGAACAGGGGGCAGGAGACCCAGTACTTC. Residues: CATSKNRGQETQYF.

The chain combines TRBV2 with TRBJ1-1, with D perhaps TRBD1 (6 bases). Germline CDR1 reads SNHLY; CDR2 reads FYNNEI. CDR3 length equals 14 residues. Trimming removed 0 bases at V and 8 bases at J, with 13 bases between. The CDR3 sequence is CASSEAQGSEEAFF. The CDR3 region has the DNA TGTGCCAGCAGTGAAGCGCAGGGGAGTGAGGAAGCTTTCTTT.

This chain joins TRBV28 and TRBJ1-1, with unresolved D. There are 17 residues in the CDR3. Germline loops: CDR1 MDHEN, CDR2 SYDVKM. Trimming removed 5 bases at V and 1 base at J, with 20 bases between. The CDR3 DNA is TGTGCCAGCAGTCCCATTTTGAGGAGGGCCAGGAACACTGAAGCTTTCTTT. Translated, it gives CASSPILRRARNTEAFF. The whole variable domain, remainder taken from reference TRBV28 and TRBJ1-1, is DVKVTQSSRYLVKRTGEKVFLECVQDMDHENMFWYRQDPGLGLRLIYFSYDVKMKEKGDIPEGYSVSREKKERFSLILESASTNQTSMYLCASSPILRRARNTEAFFGQGTRLTVV.

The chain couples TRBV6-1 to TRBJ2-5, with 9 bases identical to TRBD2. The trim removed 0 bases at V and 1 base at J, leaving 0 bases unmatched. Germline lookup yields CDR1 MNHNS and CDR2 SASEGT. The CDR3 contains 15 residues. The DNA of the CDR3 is TGTGCCAGCAGTGAAGCTAGCGGGAGCCAAGAGACCCAGTACTTC. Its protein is CASSEASGSQETQYF.

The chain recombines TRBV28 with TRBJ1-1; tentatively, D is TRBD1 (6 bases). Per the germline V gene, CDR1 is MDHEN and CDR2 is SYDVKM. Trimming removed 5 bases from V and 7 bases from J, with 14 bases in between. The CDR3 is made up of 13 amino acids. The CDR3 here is CASSPGQPIEAFF. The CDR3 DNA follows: TGTGCCAGCAGTCCTGGACAGCCTATTGAAGCTTTCTTT. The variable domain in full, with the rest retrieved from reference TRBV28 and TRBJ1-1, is DVKVTQSSRYLVKRTGEKVFLECVQDMDHENMFWYRQDPGLGLRLIYFSYDVKMKEKGDIPEGYSVSREKKERFSLILESASTNQTSMYLCASSPGQPIEAFFGQGTRLTVV.